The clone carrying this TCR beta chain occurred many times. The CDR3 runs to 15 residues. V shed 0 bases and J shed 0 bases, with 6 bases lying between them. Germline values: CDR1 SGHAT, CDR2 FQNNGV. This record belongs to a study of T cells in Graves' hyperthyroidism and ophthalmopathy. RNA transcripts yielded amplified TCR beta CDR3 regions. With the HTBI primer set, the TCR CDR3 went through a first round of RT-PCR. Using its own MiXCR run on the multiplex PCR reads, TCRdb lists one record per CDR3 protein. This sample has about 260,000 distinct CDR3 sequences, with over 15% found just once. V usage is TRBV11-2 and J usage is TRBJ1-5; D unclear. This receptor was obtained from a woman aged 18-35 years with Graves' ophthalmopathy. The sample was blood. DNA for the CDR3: TGTGCCAGCAGCTTAGACGCCAATAGCAATCAGCCCCAGCATTTT. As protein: CASSLDANSNQPQHF.